Sequencing of this T cell receptor (beta chain) was carried out in a study of shared clonotypes between healthy human individuals. The assay was carried out at the deep level. Original data processing: ImmunoSEQ yielded junction-only sequences lacking quality scores, so filtering differed. Assay used: immunoSEQ multiplex PCR; TCRdb lists only in-frame clones, some missing. The DNA was the basis for D and trimming; V, J and clone size are from that table. The data show roughly 2 million clones, over 85% seen once. CD45RO-negative CD8 cells positively selected for CCR7 made up the naive population, which excluded terminally differentiated effector memory CD45RA+ cells. CDR3 length: 17 residues. Looked up from germline, CDR1 is SNHLY and CDR2 is FYNNEI. Trimming took 1 base from V and 3 from J; bases not matched to a gene: 10.

The sample was naive CD8+ T cells sorted from blood. The chain links TRBV2 to TRBJ2-3, with 7 bases fitting TRBD2. The receptor's source is a young man in good health. CDR3 DNA sequence: TGTGCCAGCAGTGAAGGAGGAGCGGGATCGGAGACAGATACGCAGTATTTT. It yields the protein CASSEGGAGSETDTQYF.